Given below is one T cell receptor (beta chain) in context. Losses at the gene ends were 6 bases for V and 10 bases for J; bases not matched to a gene: 14. The CDR3 has 15 residues. The V gene's germline CDR1 is MRHNA and CDR2 SNTAGT. The method was immunoSEQ multiplex PCR; TCRdb's version includes in-frame clones alone and lacks a portion of them. The sample records about 8,900 clones, 55% to 70% being singletons. The treatment is: treatment-naive control, cytoreductive nephrectomy. These data originate in a study of radiation and T cells in renal cell carcinoma. This receptor was identified in a man aged 60 to 69 with renal cell carcinoma. This chain joins TRBV6-4 and TRBJ2-1, with 8 positions matching TRBD2. Here the sequenced sample was tumor tissue, taken from a patient whose treatment was nephrectomy without radiotherapy. In DNA form, the CDR3 reads TGTGCCAGCAGGGAGAGCGGGAGCGTAGTTTCCGAGCAGTTCTTC. Translated, it gives CASRESGSVVSEQFF.